The 29 T cell receptor beta chains listed next were all sequenced from one sample in a study of T-cell memory formation after mild COVID-19. TCRdb independently ran MiXCR on the 5' RACE reads; one entry per CDR3 protein. In the table there are fewer than 200,000 distinct CDR3 sequences, approximately 17% of which are singletons. Sequenced input: PBMCs or a T cell subset sorted from them (not recorded which). These receptors were collected from a man between 18 and 35 years old who had mild COVID-19 (a few samples of this study predate the infection). Cell type and time point are not known.

Only a few counts were recorded for this clonotype. The genes are TRBV7-2 and TRBJ2-4; D not certain. The CDR3 sequence is 12 residues long. In germline, CDR1 is SGHTA, CDR2 FQGNSA. V dropped 5 bases and J dropped 8 bases, with 10 bases sitting between them. The CDR3 sequence: CASSQEVDIQYF. The CDR3 nucleotides read TGTGCCAGCAGCCAAGAGGTGGACATTCAGTACTTC.

The chain links TRBV7-8 to TRBJ2-7; D remains unclear. This CDR3 has 15 amino acids. Germline loops: CDR1 SGHVS, CDR2 FQNEAQ. V lost 3 bases and J 4 bases, leaving 16 bases between the germline ends. This CDR3 is CASSFGGVARYEQYV. The DNA for the CDR3 is TGTGCCAGCAGCTTCGGCGGCGTCGCCCGGTACGAGCAGTACGTC.

The rearrangement joins TRBV7-9 to TRBJ1-6; 7 nucleotides align to TRBD1. Germline CDR1 is SEHNR and CDR2 is FQNEAQ (reference sequence). Unmatched junction bases numbered 8, after V lost 7 bases and J lost 8 bases. This CDR3 spans 14 amino acids. The CDR3, as DNA: TGTGCCAGCACCCCGACAGGGAGTGATTCACCCCTCCACTTT. Protein: CASTPTGSDSPLHF.

This clonotype has ten or more counts. This sequence joins TRBV5-1 and TRBJ2-3; 10 bases match TRBD2. The CDR3 spans 15 residues. Trimming took 4 bases from V and 2 from J; bases not matched to a gene: 4. The germline V gene encodes CDR1 SGHRS and CDR2 YFSETQ. DNA for the CDR3: TGCGCCAGCAGCGGGACTAGCGCGTACACAGATACGCAGTATTTT. Its protein product is CASSGTSAYTDTQYF.

V and J are TRBV7-6 and TRBJ2-3, with a possible D match to TRBD1 (6 bases). Germline CDR1 is SGHVS and CDR2 is FNYEAQ. Trimming shortened V by 4 bases and J by 0 bases, and 8 bases separated the two germline ends. The CDR3 has 14 residues. The CDR3 coding sequence is TGTGCCAGCAGCTCGGGACACAGCACAGATACGCAGTATTTT. As protein: CASSSGHSTDTQYF. Using reference TRBV7-6 and TRBJ2-3 for the parts outside the CDR3, the full variable domain is GAGVSQSPRYKVTKRGQDVALRCDPISGHVSLYWYRQALGQGPEFLTYFNYEAQQDKSGLPNDRFSAERPEGSISTLTIQRTEQRDSAMYRCASSSGHSTDTQYFGPGTRLTVL.

V gene TRBV5-1 combines with J gene TRBJ1-2; a possible D gene is TRBD1 (6 bases). The germline V and J ends were trimmed by 0 bases and 8 bases, with 11 bases remaining between them. The CDR3 has 13 residues. The germline V gene has CDR1 SGHRS and CDR2 YFSETQ. The CDR3 here is CASSLGQEGGYTF. The CDR3 DNA sequence: TGCGCCAGCAGCTTGGGACAGGAGGGGGGCTACACCTTC. Based on the CDR3 plus reference TRBV5-1 and TRBJ1-2, the full variable domain is KAGVTQTPRYLIKTRGQQVTLSCSPISGHRSVSWYQQTPGQGLQFLFEYFSETQRNKGNFPGRFSGRQFSNSRSEMNVSTLELGDSALYLCASSLGQEGGYTFGSGTRLTVV.

The chain recombines TRBV5-1 with TRBJ1-2; D possibly corresponds to TRBD1 (6 bases). The CDR3 has 13 residues. Trimming pared 4 bases from V and 4 bases from J, leaving 11 bases between. Germline assignment: CDR1 SGHRS and CDR2 YFSETQ. The CDR3 DNA follows: TGCGCCAGCAGCATCGGACAGACCTATGGCTACACCTTC. This translates into CASSIGQTYGYTF.

This clonotype occurred many times. The chain has TRBV7-2 and TRBJ2-7, with 7 bases that match TRBD1. Germline V gene data show CDR1 as SGHTA and CDR2 as FQGNSA. The trim removed 0 bases at V and 7 bases at J, leaving 12 bases unmatched. This CDR3 is 16 amino acids long. This chain's CDR3 is CASSLALAGGVREQYF. The CDR3 DNA reads as TGTGCCAGCAGCTTAGCGTTGGCAGGGGGTGTGAGGGAGCAGTACTTC.

This clonotype has only a few counts. The chain carries TRBV5-6 and TRBJ2-5, with a possible D match to TRBD1 (5 bases). The CDR3 is made up of 14 amino acids. Germline V gives CDR1 SGHDT, CDR2 YYEEEE. V shed 4 bases and J shed 0 bases, with 10 bases lying between them. The CDR3 DNA follows: TGTGCCAGCAGCCGGTGGGGCTACCAAGAGACCCAGTACTTC. Protein: CASSRWGYQETQYF.

The chain is built from TRBV12-3 or TRBV12-4 and TRBJ1-5; 7 bases are shared with TRBD1. The CDR3 runs 14 residues. J lost 3 bases, V lost 4 bases, and 3 bases had no gene match. Written as DNA, the CDR3 is TGTGCCAGCAGTTCAGACAGGGTCAATCAGCCCCAGCATTTT. Its translation is CASSSDRVNQPQHF.

In its sample, this clonotype was seen a few times. The J gene is TRBJ2-6, the V gene TRBV20-1; D gene unclear. Germline CDR1 is DFQATT and CDR2 is SNEGSKA (reference sequence). Trimming stripped 2 bases from V and 2 bases from J, with 13 bases between. The CDR3 sequence is 16 residues long. The DNA for the CDR3 is TGCAGTGCTAGACCCCCGGCACTCCCTGGGGCCAACGTCCTGACTTTC. Translated, it gives CSARPPALPGANVLTF.

V usage is TRBV2 and J usage is TRBJ1-3, with D possibly TRBD1 on 5 matching bases. Trimming removed 0 bases from V and 2 bases from J, with 11 bases in between. The CDR3 runs to 16 residues. CDR1 SNHLY and CDR2 FYNNEI come from the germline V gene. DNA of the CDR3: TGTGCCAGCAGTGAAGCGCCTGTCAGGGCTGGAAACACCATATATTTT. Its translation is CASSEAPVRAGNTIYF.

This clonotype was seen a few times. This chain links TRBV2 with TRBJ1-3; D is unresolved. CDR3 length equals 16 residues. The V end lost 0 bases, the J end lost 0 bases, and 9 bases lay between the germline ends. Germline V CDR1 and CDR2: SNHLY, FYNNEI. The DNA of the CDR3 is TGTGCCAGCAGTGAAGCGGGAGCGAGCTCTGGAAACACCATATATTTT. Protein sequence: CASSEAGASSGNTIYF.

This clonotype was observed a handful of times. The chain is built from TRBV11-2 and TRBJ2-7; no reliable D call. There are 13 residues in the CDR3. Trimming stripped 2 bases from V and 1 base from J, with 6 bases between. The germline V gene has CDR1 SGHAT and CDR2 FQNNGV. Here the CDR3 reads CASSLPTSYEQYF. DNA of the CDR3: TGTGCCAGCAGCTTACCGACTTCCTACGAGCAGTACTTC.

This clonotype was found a few times. V gene TRBV7-8 combines with J gene TRBJ2-7, with 11 bases identical to TRBD2. The CDR3 is 16 amino acids. V gave up 5 bases and J gave up 2 bases; unmatched junction bases: 8. In germline, CDR1 is SGHVS, CDR2 FQNEAQ. As DNA, the CDR3 is TGTGCCAGCAGCCTCCTGACTAGCGGGGTTGCCTACGAGCAGTACGTC. Its protein is CASSLLTSGVAYEQYV.

The table lists this clonotype with a few counts. This chain links TRBV5-1 with TRBJ2-7; D unresolved. The CDR3 length is 13 residues. The germline V gene encodes CDR1 SGHRS and CDR2 YFSETQ. V lost 0 bases and J 5 bases, leaving 9 bases between the germline ends. Here the CDR3 reads CASSLGPMNEQYV. The CDR3 nucleotides are TGCGCCAGCAGCTTGGGCCCCATGAACGAGCAGTACGTC.

In this sample, this clonotype turned up a few times. The V call is TRBV12-3 or TRBV12-4, the J call TRBJ1-3, with 12 nucleotides matching TRBD1. V dropped 8 bases and J dropped 0; count of bases not matched to a gene: 14. The length of the CDR3 is 19 residues. CDR3 DNA sequence: TGTGCCAGCCGTACGGGGGACAGGGGGCCGGTAACCTCTGGAAACACCATATATTTT. Encoded protein: CASRTGDRGPVTSGNTIYF.

This clonotype was counted a few times. The chain links TRBV12-3 or TRBV12-4 to TRBJ2-7; D is unclear. V was clipped by 3 bases and J by 12 bases, with 15 bases between them. The CDR3 runs 12 residues. The CDR3 protein is CASSFRQASTYF. The DNA of the CDR3 is TGTGCCAGCAGTTTTCGACAAGCCAGCACGTACTTC.

The chain carries TRBV7-3 and TRBJ1-1; the D is unclear. The V gene lost 5 bases and the J gene lost 1 base, with 8 bases spanning the gap. The CDR3 consists of 13 residues. CDR1 is SGHTA, CDR2 FQGTGA, per germline. CDR3 protein: CASSPGRNTEAFF. The CDR3, as DNA: TGTGCCAGCAGCCCGGGCCGGAACACTGAAGCTTTCTTT.

The rearrangement joins TRBV11-1 to TRBJ2-1; TRBD1 or TRBD2 may be the D gene (5 bases each). V lost 7 bases, J lost 6 bases, and 16 bases lay in between. The CDR3 sequence is 14 residues long. Germline CDR1 reads SGHAT; CDR2 reads FQDESV (reference sequence). For the CDR3, the DNA is TGTGCCAGCACCCCAGGGAGACTCCTCAATGAGCAGTTCTTC. This codes for CASTPGRLLNEQFF.

This chain joins TRBV5-1 and TRBJ2-7, with 7 bases lining up with TRBD2. Germline loops: CDR1 SGHRS, CDR2 YFSETQ. The CDR3 is 13 amino acids. V lost 0 bases, J lost 6 bases, and 3 bases stayed unmatched. The CDR3 sequence is CASSLGLATEQYV. The CDR3 region has the DNA TGCGCCAGCAGCTTGGGACTAGCAACCGAGCAGTACGTC.

The chain uses TRBV5-1 and TRBJ2-2; 9 bases fit TRBD2. V gave up 5 bases and J gave up 5 bases; unmatched junction bases: 4. Germline V gene data show CDR1 as SGHRS and CDR2 as YFSETQ. This CDR3 is built from 14 residues. CDR3 coding DNA: TGCGCCAGCAGACAAGCGGGGGGAACCGGGGAGCTGTTTTTT. Its translation is CASRQAGGTGELFF.

J is TRBJ1-2 and V is TRBV28; D is uncertain. This CDR3 contains 12 residues. Germline CDR1 reads MDHEN; CDR2 reads SYDVKM. V lost 1 base and J 6 bases, leaving 6 bases between the germline ends. This CDR3 is CASSLFSDGYTF. In DNA form, the CDR3 reads TGTGCCAGCAGTTTATTCTCGGATGGCTACACCTTC.

This clonotype was counted between two and nine times. The rearrangement joins TRBV12-3 or TRBV12-4 to TRBJ2-7; 9 nucleotides align to TRBD1. V gave up 5 bases and J gave up 6 bases; unmatched junction bases: 11. The CDR3 loop spans 15 amino acids. The chain's CDR3 is CASSPGTGRNGEQYV. The CDR3 DNA reads as TGTGCCAGCAGTCCCGGGACAGGGCGGAATGGCGAGCAGTACGTC.

The genes are TRBV6-2 or TRBV6-3 and TRBJ1-5; 8 positions match TRBD1. Trimming at V came to 5 bases and at J to 4 bases, leaving 4 bases not matched to a gene. Germline loops: CDR1 MNHEY, CDR2 SVGEGT. The CDR3 runs to 14 residues. CDR3 nucleotides: TGTGCCAGCAGTCGACAGGGGTTAAATCAGCCCCAGCATTTT. This codes for CASSRQGLNQPQHF.

This CDR3 reads CASRGRAKNTEAFF. CDR3 in DNA: TGTGCCAGCAGGGGACGGGCCAAGAACACTGAAGCTTTCTTT. This sequence joins TRBV11-2 and TRBJ1-1, with a weak D call TRBD1 (5 bases). The CDR3 contains 14 residues. V shed 6 bases and J shed 1 base, with 12 bases lying between them. From germline, CDR1 is SGHAT and CDR2 FQNNGV.

DNA of the CDR3: TGTGCCAGTAGTATCCGGGGGCAGGGCTATCAAGAGACCCAGTACTTC. This translates into CASSIRGQGYQETQYF. This sequence joins TRBV19 and TRBJ2-5, with D tentatively TRBD1 or TRBD2 (6 bases each). This CDR3 contains 16 residues. CDR1 and CDR2 from the germline V gene are LNHDA and SQIVND (reference sequence). The ends were cut back, 3 bases at V and 2 bases at J, with 16 bases in the middle.

This chain connects TRBV6-5 to TRBJ2-7, with 9 bases aligning to TRBD1. CDR3 length equals 15 residues. V gave up 0 bases and J gave up 2 bases; unmatched junction bases: 2. Germline-derived CDR1 and CDR2 are MNHEY and SVGAGI. CDR3 nucleotides: TGTGCCAGCAGTTACTCGGGACAGGGCCCCTACGAGCAGTACTTC. Amino acids: CASSYSGQGPYEQYF.

J is TRBJ1-5 and V is TRBV6-2 or TRBV6-3, with 10 nucleotides matching TRBD1. This CDR3 has 16 amino acids. V gave up 2 bases and J gave up 15 bases; unmatched junction bases: 16. The germline gives CDR1 MNHEY, CDR2 SVGEGT. The CDR3 protein is CASSYARLRQGAKTHF. The CDR3 DNA reads as TGTGCCAGCAGTTACGCCCGCCTAAGACAGGGGGCGAAGACGCATTTT.